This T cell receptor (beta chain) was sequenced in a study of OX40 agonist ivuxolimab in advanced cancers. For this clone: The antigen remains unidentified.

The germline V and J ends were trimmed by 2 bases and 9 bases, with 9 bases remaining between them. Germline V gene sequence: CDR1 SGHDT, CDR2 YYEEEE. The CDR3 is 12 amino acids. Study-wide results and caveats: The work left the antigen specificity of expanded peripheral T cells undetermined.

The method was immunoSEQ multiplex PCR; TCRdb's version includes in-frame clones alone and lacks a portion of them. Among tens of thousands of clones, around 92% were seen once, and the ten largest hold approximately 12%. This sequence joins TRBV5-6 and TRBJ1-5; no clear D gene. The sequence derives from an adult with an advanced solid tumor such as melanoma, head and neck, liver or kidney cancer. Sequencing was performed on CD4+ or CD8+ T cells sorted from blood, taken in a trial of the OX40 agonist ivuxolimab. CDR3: CASSFARGPQHF. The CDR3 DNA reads TGTGCCAGCAGCTTTGCGCGGGGGCCCCAGCATTTT.